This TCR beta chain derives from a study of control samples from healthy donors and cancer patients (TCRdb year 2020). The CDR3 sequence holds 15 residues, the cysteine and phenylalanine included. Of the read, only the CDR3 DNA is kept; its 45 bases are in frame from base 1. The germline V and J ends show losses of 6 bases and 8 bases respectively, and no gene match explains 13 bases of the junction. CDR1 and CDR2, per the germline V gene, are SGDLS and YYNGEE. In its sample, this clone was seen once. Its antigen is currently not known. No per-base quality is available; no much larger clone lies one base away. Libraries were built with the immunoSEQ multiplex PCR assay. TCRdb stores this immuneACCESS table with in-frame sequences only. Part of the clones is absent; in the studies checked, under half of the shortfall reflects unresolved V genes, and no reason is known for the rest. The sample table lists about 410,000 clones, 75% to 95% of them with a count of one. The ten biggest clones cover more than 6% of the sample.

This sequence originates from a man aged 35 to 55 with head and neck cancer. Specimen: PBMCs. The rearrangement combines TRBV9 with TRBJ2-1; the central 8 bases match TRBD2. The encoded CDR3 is CASTKHQRGRDEQFF. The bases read TGTGCCAGCACCAAACACCAGCGGGGGCGGGATGAGCAGTTCTTC.